These T cell receptor beta chains were read from a single sample in a study of T cells in Graves' hyperthyroidism and ophthalmopathy. TCRdb itself ran the multiplex PCR reads through MiXCR, one entry per CDR3 protein. The sample has hundreds of thousands of distinct CDR3 sequences; around 15% are singletons. Sample: blood. All receptors derive from a young woman with Graves' hyperthyroidism. The CDR3 runs from the conserved cysteine through the conserved F or W. The D gene is left open where the match is weak. Some rows have no size entry. The others give once, few or many, or a class for an expanded clone.

v_call: TRBV28
d_call: TRBD1
clone_size: many
j_call: TRBJ1-2
cdr3_nt: TGTGCCAGCAGTTCATGGACAGGGGAGCACTATGGCTACACCTTC
cdr3_aa: CASSSWTGEHYGYTF

v_call: TRBV20-1
d_call: -
clone_size: many
j_call: TRBJ2-1
cdr3_nt: TGCAGTGCTAGATCTGCTAGTAGGGCGAGCTCCTACAATGAGCAGTTCTTC
cdr3_aa: CSARSASRASSYNEQFF

v_call: TRBV28
d_call: -
clone_size: few
j_call: TRBJ1-6
cdr3_nt: TGTGCCAGCAGTCTCCCCTCCGGCAGGGCCTATAATTCACCCCTCCACTTT
cdr3_aa: CASSLPSGRAYNSPLHF

v_call: TRBV6-2/TRBV6-3
d_call: -
clone_size: few
j_call: TRBJ2-7
cdr3_nt: TGTGCCAGCAGTTACTTTGAGCAGTACTTC
cdr3_aa: CASSYFEQYF

v_call: TRBV30
d_call: TRBD1
clone_size: many
j_call: TRBJ1-5
cdr3_nt: TGTGCCTGGGCTACAGGGGACCTTCAGCCCCAGCATTTT
cdr3_aa: CAWATGDLQPQHF

v_call: TRBV6-1
d_call: TRBD2
clone_size: many
j_call: TRBJ2-2
cdr3_nt: TGTGCCAGCAGCCTTGGACTAGTAGGGAACACCGGGGAGCTGTTTTTT
cdr3_aa: CASSLGLVGNTGELFF

v_call: TRBV5-4
d_call: TRBD2
clone_size: -
j_call: TRBJ2-7
cdr3_nt: TGTGCCAGCAGCTTGGGGGGACTAGCGGGAGGGCCCCTCTACGAGCAGTACTTC
cdr3_aa: CASSLGGLAGGPLYEQYF

v_call: TRBV6-1
d_call: -
clone_size: -
j_call: TRBJ2-5
cdr3_nt: TGTGCCAGCGCCCGGAAAGAGACCCAGTACTTC
cdr3_aa: CASARKETQYF

v_call: TRBV20-1
d_call: -
clone_size: many
j_call: TRBJ1-3
cdr3_nt: TGCAGTGCTAGTCCAGGGAGATCTGGAAACACCATATATTTT
cdr3_aa: CSASPGRSGNTIYF

v_call: TRBV10-3
d_call: TRBD1
clone_size: -
j_call: TRBJ1-5
cdr3_nt: TGTGCCATCCGGGACAGAGCTAATCAGCCCCAGCATTTT
cdr3_aa: CAIRDRANQPQHF

v_call: TRBV10-3
d_call: -
clone_size: -
j_call: TRBJ1-2
cdr3_nt: TGTGCCATCAGGGGCCGGGGCACGGATGGCTACACCTTC
cdr3_aa: CAIRGRGTDGYTF

v_call: TRBV5-1
d_call: -
clone_size: -
j_call: TRBJ1-2
cdr3_nt: TGCGCCAGCAGCTCGAATACAGCGATATATGGCTACACCTTC
cdr3_aa: CASSSNTAIYGYTF